One and the same sample provided the 22 T cell receptor beta chains below, sequenced in a study of blood T cell repertoires in COVID-19. Clones were read by immunoSEQ multiplex PCR, and TCRdb kept only the in-frame ones, dropping some. Seen here are about 82,000 clones, 78% observed once, and the top ten hold roughly a third. Sequencing used peripheral blood. These receptors were collected from a man aged 60 to 69 with COVID-19, enrolled during active disease.

CDR3 DNA sequence: TGTGCCACCGGGGGCGAGGACCCAAAGATTAGCACAGATACGCAGTATTTT. This sequence encodes CATGGEDPKISTDTQYF. The rearrangement links TRBV15 to TRBJ2-3; D might be TRBD1 (6 bases). The germline gives CDR1 LNHNV, CDR2 YYDKDF (reference sequence). Trimming pared 8 bases from V and 0 bases from J, leaving 21 bases between. This CDR3 comprises 17 residues. Filled out from reference TRBV15 and TRBJ2-3, the complete variable domain reads DAMVIQNPRYQVTQFGKPVTLSCSQTLNHNVMYWYQQKSSQAPKLLFHYYDKDFNNEADTPDNFQSRRPNTSFCFLDIRSPGLGDTAMYLCATGGEDPKISTDTQYFGPGTRLTVL.

Ten or more counts support this clone. The chain recombines TRBV6-4 with TRBJ2-3, with TRBD2 matching over 9 bases. Unmatched junction bases numbered 4, after V lost 0 bases and J lost 6 bases. The CDR3 runs to 15 residues. Germline CDR1 MRHNA, CDR2 SNTAGT. In DNA form, the CDR3 reads TGTGCCAGCAGTGACTCAGCGGGAGGTTTGGATACGCAGTATTTT. Translated: CASSDSAGGLDTQYF.

The J gene is TRBJ2-1, the V gene TRBV5-6, with TRBD2 matching over 11 bases. With 6 bases clipped from V and 7 bases from J, the junction kept 6 bases outside the gene matches. This CDR3 contains 14 residues. Germline V gene data show CDR1 as SGHDT and CDR2 as YYEEEE. In DNA form, the CDR3 reads TGTGCCAGCACTCTAGCGGGAGGTAGGAATGAGCAGTTCTTC. As protein: CASTLAGGRNEQFF.

V is TRBV13 and J is TRBJ2-5, with D possibly matching TRBD1 (6 bases). Germline CDR1 reads PRHDT; CDR2 reads FYEKMQ (reference sequence). The CDR3 spans 14 residues. V was shortened by 4 bases and J by 1 base, with 10 bases between the two germline ends. The DNA for the CDR3 is TGTGCCAGCAGCTCGCAGGGGTTCCAAGAGACCCAGTACTTC. Translation: CASSSQGFQETQYF.

The rearrangement uses TRBV5-1 and TRBJ2-7, with 12 bases lining up with TRBD2. V shed 3 bases, J shed 4 bases, and the junction held 2 bases outside the gene matches. The CDR3 contains 14 residues. Germline assignment: CDR1 SGHRS and CDR2 YFSETQ. CDR3 sequence reads: CASSSTSGGYEQYF. CDR3 nucleotide sequence: TGCGCCAGCAGCTCGACTAGCGGGGGATACGAGCAGTACTTC.

V is TRBV5-4 and J is TRBJ2-3; 7 bases match TRBD2. CDR1 is SGHNT, CDR2 YYREEE, per germline (reference sequence). This CDR3 has 14 amino acids. Germline trimming cut 3 bases from V and 6 bases from J; bases unmatched to any gene: 7. The CDR3 spells CASSSRLAGDTQYF. As DNA, the CDR3 is TGTGCCAGCAGCTCCAGACTAGCAGGCGATACGCAGTATTTT.

This clone was counted between two and nine times. J is TRBJ1-6 and V is TRBV5-8; 7 bases are shared with TRBD1. J gave up 11 bases and V 0 bases, and 8 bases lay outside the gene matches. Per the germline V gene, CDR1 is SGHTS and CDR2 is YDEGEE. CDR3 length equals 15 residues. This CDR3 is CASSLGTGATPPLHF. In DNA, the CDR3 is TGTGCCAGCAGCTTGGGTACAGGGGCTACGCCACCCCTCCACTTT.

The V call is TRBV29-1, the J call TRBJ2-1; D uncertain. V was shortened by 8 bases and J by 8 bases, with 10 bases between the two germline ends. The CDR3 loop spans 10 amino acids. Per the germline V gene, CDR1 is SQVTM and CDR2 is ANQGSEA. CDR3 sequence: CSTKDHEQFF. The CDR3 bases are TGCAGCACTAAAGATCATGAGCAGTTCTTC.

The chain couples TRBV4-3 to TRBJ1-5; 9 nucleotides align to TRBD1. Germline CDR1 reads LGHNA; CDR2 reads YSLEER. The CDR3 is 15 amino acids. With 1 base clipped from V and 4 bases from J, the junction kept 2 bases outside the gene matches. CDR3 coding DNA: TGCGCCAGCAGCCAAGGGACAGGGGCGAATCAGCCCCAGCATTTT. Protein product: CASSQGTGANQPQHF.

The rearrangement joins TRBV6-5 to TRBJ2-3; TRBD1 agrees at 8 bases. The germline V gene encodes CDR1 MNHEY and CDR2 SVGAGI. This CDR3 contains 14 residues. V gave up 7 bases and J gave up 6 bases; unmatched junction bases: 9. The CDR3: CASTRTGTSDTQYF. As DNA, the CDR3 is TGTGCCAGCACTAGGACAGGGACTTCCGATACGCAGTATTTT.

The CDR3 DNA sequence: TGTGCCAGCAGCTTGGGTGGGGCAAACAGGGGCACAGATACGCAGTATTTT. This codes for CASSLGGANRGTDTQYF. The chain combines TRBV11-2 with TRBJ2-3; a possible D gene is TRBD1 (6 bases). Germline V gene lookup returns CDR1 SGHAT and CDR2 FQNNGV. The CDR3 is 17 residues long. Trimming removed 3 bases at V and 1 base at J, with 17 bases between.

The V and J genes are TRBV2 and TRBJ2-3; D is undetermined. The length of the CDR3 is 14 residues. Germline CDR1 is SNHLY and CDR2 is FYNNEI. V was pared by 2 bases and J by 2 bases, with 8 bases between. The CDR3 sequence is CASSETSATDTQYF. DNA for the CDR3: TGTGCCAGCAGTGAAACTTCCGCCACAGATACGCAGTATTTT.

This clone was detected a few times. The chain has TRBV5-1 and TRBJ2-1; 10 bases line up with TRBD2. The germline gives CDR1 SGHRS, CDR2 YFSETQ. Losses at the gene ends were 5 bases for V and 10 bases for J; bases not matched to a gene: 6. CDR3 length: 13 residues. The CDR3 sequence: CASRLAGGREQFF. The CDR3 region has the DNA TGCGCCAGCAGGTTAGCGGGGGGAAGGGAGCAGTTCTTC.

This rearrangement joins TRBV7-2 to TRBJ2-3; no reliable D call. Between the trimmed V and J ends, which lost 3 bases and 6 bases, there was a span of 10 bases. The CDR3 contains 13 residues. Germline V CDR1 and CDR2: SGHTA, FQGNSA. CDR3 coding DNA: TGTGCCAGCAGCTTCGTCCCCCTGGATACGCAGTATTTT. This encodes CASSFVPLDTQYF.

The chain recombines TRBV14 with TRBJ2-5; TRBD1 might be the D (6 bases). V lost 4 bases, J lost 5 bases, and 11 bases lay in between. This CDR3 spans 13 amino acids. In germline, CDR1 is SGHDN, CDR2 FVKESK. The CDR3 DNA sequence: TGTGCCAGCAGCCGGGCAGGGGTGGAGACCCAGTACTTC. This encodes CASSRAGVETQYF.

The V gene is TRBV3-1 (or the pseudogene TRBV3-2), the J gene TRBJ2-2; 7 nucleotides align to TRBD1. Germline loops: CDR1 LGHDT, CDR2 YNNKEL (reference sequence). The CDR3 has 18 amino acids. V was clipped by 1 base and J by 6 bases; unmatched bases: 14. This CDR3 is CASSQGVGAGGSSGELFF. The CDR3 DNA reads TGTGCCAGCAGCCAAGGGGTTGGGGCAGGGGGTTCGTCCGGGGAGCTGTTTTTT.

This rearrangement joins TRBV5-1 to TRBJ2-1; D may be TRBD2 (5 bases). Germline loops: CDR1 SGHRS, CDR2 YFSETQ. The CDR3 has 15 amino acids. V lost 0 bases, J lost 6 bases, and 13 bases lay in between. The CDR3 DNA follows: TGCGCCAGCAGCTTGGACCCGGCGGGTGGCAATGAGCAGTTCTTC. Translated, it gives CASSLDPAGGNEQFF.

The chain uses TRBV4-3 and TRBJ2-1; 8 bases are a match to TRBD2. This CDR3 region has 13 residues. The V gene's germline CDR1 is LGHNA and CDR2 YSLEER. V was clipped by 0 bases and J by 9 bases; unmatched bases: 1. In DNA, the CDR3 is TGCGCCAGCAGCCAAGATCGGGGGGGTGAGCAGTTCTTC. Its translation is CASSQDRGGEQFF.

The chain couples TRBV27 to TRBJ2-1, with TRBD2 identical over 12 bases. The CDR3 runs to 17 residues. CDR1 is MNHEY, CDR2 SMNVEV, per germline (reference sequence). V shed 5 bases and J 10 bases; nucleotides not matched to a gene: 15. The CDR3 region is CASSPNSLAGGPVEQFF. In DNA form, the CDR3 reads TGTGCCAGCAGTCCGAACTCGCTAGCGGGAGGGCCTGTAGAGCAGTTCTTC.

The chain is built from TRBV6-5 and TRBJ1-1; the D is unclear. Trimming took 6 bases from V and 0 from J, leaving 11 bases between them. The CDR3 has 14 residues. Germline assignment: CDR1 MNHEY and CDR2 SVGAGI. The CDR3 sequence is CASSARRVNTEAFF. The CDR3 coding sequence is TGTGCCAGCAGCGCCCGGCGGGTGAACACTGAAGCTTTCTTT.

The V and J genes are TRBV15 and TRBJ1-1, with 8 bases identical to TRBD1. V dropped 0 bases and J dropped 7; count of bases not matched to a gene: 7. The CDR3 runs 15 residues. The germline CDR1 and CDR2 sequences are LNHNV and YYDKDF (reference sequence). Here the CDR3 DNA reads TGTGCCACCAGCAGAGATCTCCAGGGGGCCGGTGAAGCTTTCTTT. This translates into CATSRDLQGAGEAFF.

The rearrangement links TRBV23-1 to TRBJ2-3, with 10 bases matching TRBD1. TRBV23-1 is reported as an ORF; its role is uncertain. This CDR3 contains 14 residues. V lost 8 bases and J lost 9; bases outside the gene matches: 11. The CDR3 coding sequence is TGCGCCAGCTTCCGGGACAGGGGACTCTACACGCAGTATTTT. Translating it yields CASFRDRGLYTQYF.